One and the same sample provided the 24 T cell receptor beta chains below, sequenced in a study of control samples from healthy donors and cancer patients. Method: immunoSEQ multiplex PCR; TCRdb's copy keeps in-frame clones and lacks some. The table has 100,000 to 150,000 clones, roughly 87% seen once. Specimen: blood. These TCRs come from a man between 18 and 35 years old in good health.

The rearrangement uses TRBV4-3 and TRBJ2-5; 8 nucleotides match TRBD2. This CDR3 has 18 residues. Germline V lookup: CDR1 LGHNA, CDR2 YSLEER. The J segment lost 7 bases and the V segment lost 0 bases, leaving 16 bases of the junction unmatched. The CDR3 DNA reads TGCGCCAGCAGCCAAGACGGGGCGGGGGGAGTGGGTGTTCGGACCCAGTACTTC. Its translation is CASSQDGAGGVGVRTQYF.

The chain joins TRBV7-6 to TRBJ2-7; D possibly corresponds to TRBD1 (6 bases). V lost 5 bases, J lost 2 bases, and 19 bases lay in between. This CDR3 has 16 residues. Per germline, CDR1 SGHVS and CDR2 FNYEAQ. In nucleotides, the CDR3 is TGTGCCAGCAGCCCCTTACAGGGTTCCCTTGCCTACGAGCAGTACTTC. It is translated as CASSPLQGSLAYEQYF.

Details on this clone: The junction differs from germline at one of its ends, possibly a read error. Distinct nucleotide sequences in the sample also encode this CDR3. The genes are TRBV7-7 and TRBJ2-1, with 8 bases that match TRBD2. The CDR3 length is 15 residues. CDR1 and CDR2 from the germline V gene are SSHAT and FNYEAQ (reference sequence). The chain's CDR3 is CASSLRLATYNEQFF. CDR3 in DNA: TGTGCTAGCAGCTTACGACTAGCGACCTACAATGAGCAGTTCTTC.

The chain uses TRBV2 and TRBJ2-7, with a weak D call TRBD2 (6 bases). The germline V and J ends were trimmed by 7 bases and 6 bases, with 22 bases remaining between them. In germline, CDR1 is SNHLY, CDR2 FYNNEI. The CDR3 loop spans 15 amino acids. CDR3 residues: CASNFRDSNVSEQYF. The CDR3 DNA reads TGTGCCAGCAATTTCCGGGACTCCAACGTCTCCGAGCAGTACTTC.

The chain combines TRBV5-1 with TRBJ1-1; D is unclear. Germline V gives CDR1 SGHRS, CDR2 YFSETQ. Trimming shortened V by 0 bases and J by 3 bases, and 12 bases separated the two germline ends. This CDR3 comprises 15 residues. In nucleotides, the CDR3 is TGCGCCAGCAGCTTGGTAAGGGTTTCTGACACTGAAGCTTTCTTT. This sequence encodes CASSLVRVSDTEAFF.

J is TRBJ2-3 and V is TRBV30, with a weak D call TRBD2 (7 bases). V lost 2 bases and J lost 4, with 10 bases in between. The germline V gene encodes CDR1 GTSNPN and CDR2 SVGIG (reference sequence). This CDR3 is built from 13 residues. The CDR3 region is CAWSRGGPDTQYF. As DNA, the CDR3 is TGTGCCTGGAGTAGGGGGGGCCCAGATACGCAGTATTTT.

V gene TRBV9 combines with J gene TRBJ1-1; no clear D. V lost 0 bases, J lost 0 bases, and 9 bases lay in between. The CDR3 spans 15 residues. From germline, CDR1 is SGDLS and CDR2 YYNGEE. CDR3 nucleotides: TGTGCCAGCAGCGTAGAACCTGCCATGAACACTGAAGCTTTCTTT. Protein: CASSVEPAMNTEAFF. The entire variable domain, with the rest obtained from reference TRBV9 and TRBJ1-1, is as follows: DSGVTQTPKHLITATGQRVTLRCSPRSGDLSVYWYQQSLDQGLQFLIQYYNGEERAKGNILERFSAQQFPDLHSELNLSSLELGDSALYFCASSVEPAMNTEAFFGQGTRLTVV.

The chain uses TRBV6-6 and TRBJ2-2; the D gene is possibly TRBD1 (5 bases). The length of the CDR3 is 15 residues. V lost 0 bases and J lost 5, with 10 bases in between. Germline V gives CDR1 MNHNY, CDR2 SVGAGI (reference sequence). CDR3: CASSYSTARTGELFF. CDR3 bases: TGTGCCAGCAGTTACTCGACAGCTAGGACCGGGGAGCTGTTTTTT.

This chain joins TRBV27 and TRBJ2-7; 8 bases agree with TRBD1. Germline CDR1 and CDR2: MNHEY and SMNVEV (reference sequence). The ends lost 5 bases at V and 7 bases at J; junction bases unmatched: 13. The CDR3 length is 15 residues. CDR3 DNA sequence: TGTGCCAGCAGTGCTATGGGACAGGTGGTGGGAGAGCAGTACTTC. Translated, it gives CASSAMGQVVGEQYF.

This chain joins TRBV2 and TRBJ2-5, with D tentatively TRBD2 (5 bases). The CDR3 sequence is 12 residues long. Per germline, CDR1 SNHLY and CDR2 FYNNEI. V gave up 8 bases and J gave up 7 bases, with 14 bases separating them. In nucleotides, the CDR3 is TGTGCCAGCCCAACTAGAACGGGGACCCAGTACTTC. Its translation is CASPTRTGTQYF.

This clone was observed a single time. The V call is TRBV7-9, the J call TRBJ1-1; 8 positions match TRBD1. The germline V gene encodes CDR1 SEHNR and CDR2 FQNEAQ (reference sequence). V lost 5 bases to trimming and J lost 8 bases; unmatched junction nucleotides: 10. The CDR3 totals 14 residues. The CDR3 nucleotides read TGTGCCAGCAGCCAGGACAGGGAGTTGGGGGAAGCTTTCTTT. This translates into CASSQDRELGEAFF.

This chain connects TRBV4-1 to TRBJ1-5, with unresolved D. The V gene lost 1 base and the J gene lost 6 bases, with 10 bases spanning the gap. The CDR3 length is 14 residues. The germline V gene has CDR1 MGHRA and CDR2 YSYEKL. The CDR3 loop reads CASSQADSGQPQHF. The CDR3 DNA sequence: TGCGCCAGCAGCCAAGCCGACTCCGGTCAGCCCCAGCATTTT.

The chain employs TRBV12-3 or TRBV12-4 and TRBJ2-2, with unresolved D. The V end was cut by 3 bases, the J end by 4 bases, with 0 bases between. There are 11 residues in the CDR3. For the CDR3, the DNA is TGTGCCAGCAGTTTCACCGGGGAGCTGTTTTTT. Protein sequence: CASSFTGELFF.

This clone occurred once. CDR3 loop: CASSQDFAGGGYTF. DNA of the CDR3: TGTGCCAGCAGCCAAGATTTCGCAGGGGGTGGCTACACCTTC. The chain uses TRBV14 and TRBJ1-2; TRBD1 aligns across 7 bases. CDR1 is SGHDN and CDR2 is FVKESK in the germline V gene. The CDR3 is 14 amino acids. V lost 0 bases, J lost 7 bases, and 5 bases stayed unmatched.

The rearrangement links TRBV6-5 to TRBJ1-1; 8 bases are a match to TRBD1. CDR1 and CDR2 (germline): MNHEY, SVGAGI. V trimming: 9 bases; J trimming: 1 base; junction bases outside the gene matches: 10. CDR3 length equals 15 residues. CDR3 coding DNA: TGTGCCAGTACGACGACAGGGGAAAAGAACACTGAAGCTTTCTTT. Translating it yields CASTTTGEKNTEAFF.

The chain has TRBV6-5 and TRBJ1-1; D is perhaps TRBD1 (5 bases). Per germline, CDR1 MNHEY and CDR2 SVGAGI. The CDR3 is 12 amino acids. With 5 bases removed from V and 11 bases from J, the gap between germline ends came to 15 bases. CDR3 amino acids: CASSLPGPLAFF. CDR3 in DNA: TGTGCCAGCAGTCTGCCGGGACCTTTGGCTTTCTTT.

V is TRBV30 and J is TRBJ2-1, with no clear D. V lost 2 bases, J lost 9 bases, and 11 bases lay in between. The CDR3 totals 12 residues. Per germline, CDR1 GTSNPN and CDR2 SVGIG (reference sequence). CDR3 in amino acids: CAWSIGWGEQFF. The CDR3 region has the DNA TGTGCCTGGAGTATAGGGTGGGGTGAGCAGTTCTTC.

The rearrangement joins TRBV28 to TRBJ1-2, with D tentatively TRBD1 (6 bases). The V end was cut by 6 bases, the J end by 2 bases, with 13 bases between. The CDR3 extends over 14 amino acids. The germline V gene encodes CDR1 MDHEN and CDR2 SYDVKM. DNA of the CDR3: TGTGCCAGCAGCTCGGCACAGGGCAACTATGGCTACACCTTC. It yields the protein CASSSAQGNYGYTF.

V is TRBV27 and J is TRBJ1-1; D perhaps matches TRBD1 (6 bases). The V gene's germline CDR1 is MNHEY and CDR2 SMNVEV (reference sequence). The CDR3 totals 15 residues. V lost 6 bases, J lost 0 bases, and 14 bases lay in between. The CDR3 region has the DNA TGTGCCAGCAGGAGGGGGTCGAGAATGAACACTGAAGCTTTCTTT. This sequence encodes CASRRGSRMNTEAFF.

The chain employs TRBV10-2 and TRBJ1-6, with TRBD1 matching 8 bases. The germline V gene has CDR1 WSHSY and CDR2 SAAADI. Trimming cost V 5 bases and J 9 bases; bases outside gene matches: 6. The CDR3 totals 14 residues. CDR3 in amino acids: CASSLGQGGSPLHF. Here the CDR3 DNA reads TGCGCCAGCAGTCTCGGACAGGGCGGTTCACCCCTCCACTTT.

The chain joins TRBV9 to TRBJ2-1; D not certain. The CDR3 is 14 residues long. The V end was cut by 4 bases, the J end by 7 bases, with 15 bases between. Germline V lookup: CDR1 SGDLS, CDR2 YYNGEE. CDR3 protein: CASSPRAQANEQFF. The CDR3 region has the DNA TGTGCCAGCAGCCCCCGCGCGCAGGCGAATGAGCAGTTCTTC.

This clone was counted between two and nine times. The chain has TRBV7-8 and TRBJ1-5; D might be TRBD1 (6 bases). The CDR3 has 15 residues. Trimming pared 5 bases from V and 6 bases from J, leaving 17 bases between. Germline V lookup: CDR1 SGHVS, CDR2 FQNEAQ. As DNA, the CDR3 is TGTGCCAGCAGCCCCACACAGGGAAGTGGTCAGCCCCAGCATTTT. It translates to CASSPTQGSGQPQHF.

The chain couples TRBV6-5 to TRBJ2-1, with D maybe TRBD2 (6 bases). Trimming pared 7 bases from V and 2 bases from J, leaving 12 bases between. The CDR3 totals 14 residues. Germline CDR1 is MNHEY and CDR2 is SVGAGI. CDR3 DNA: TGTGCCAGCATCCCGGGAGTAACCTACAATGAGCAGTTCTTC. This sequence encodes CASIPGVTYNEQFF.

The chain recombines TRBV6-2 or TRBV6-3 with TRBJ1-1; D is perhaps TRBD1 (6 bases). CDR3 length: 16 residues. The V end was cut by 2 bases, the J end by 2 bases, with 15 bases between. Germline V gene lookup returns CDR1 MNHEY and CDR2 SVGEGT. This CDR3 is CASSYTRQAINTEAFF. The CDR3 DNA sequence: TGTGCCAGCAGTTACACAAGACAGGCGATAAACACTGAAGCTTTCTTT.